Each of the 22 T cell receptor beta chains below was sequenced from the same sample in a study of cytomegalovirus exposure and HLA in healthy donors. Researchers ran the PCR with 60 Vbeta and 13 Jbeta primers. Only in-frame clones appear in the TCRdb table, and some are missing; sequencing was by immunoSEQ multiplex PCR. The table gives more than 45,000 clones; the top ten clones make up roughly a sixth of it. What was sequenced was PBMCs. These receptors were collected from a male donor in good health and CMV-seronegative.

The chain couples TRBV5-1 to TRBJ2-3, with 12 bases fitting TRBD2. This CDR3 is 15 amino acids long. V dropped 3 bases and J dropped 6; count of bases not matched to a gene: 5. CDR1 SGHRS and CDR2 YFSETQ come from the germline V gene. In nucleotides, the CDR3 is TGCGCCAGCAGCTCCCTAGCGGGGGGGTTGGATACGCAGTATTTT. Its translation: CASSSLAGGLDTQYF.

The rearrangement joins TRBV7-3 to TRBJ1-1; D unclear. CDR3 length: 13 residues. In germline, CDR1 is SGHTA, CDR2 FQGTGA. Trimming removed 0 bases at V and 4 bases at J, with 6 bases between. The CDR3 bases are TGTGCCAGCAGCTTAACGGGCCGCACTGAAGCTTTCTTT. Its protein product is CASSLTGRTEAFF.

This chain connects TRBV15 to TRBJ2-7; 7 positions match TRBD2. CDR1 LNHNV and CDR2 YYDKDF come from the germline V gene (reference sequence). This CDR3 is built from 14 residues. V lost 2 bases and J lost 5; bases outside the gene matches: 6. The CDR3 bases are TGTGCCACCAGCAGACCTGACACTAGCGACGAGCAGTACTTC. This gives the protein CATSRPDTSDEQYF.

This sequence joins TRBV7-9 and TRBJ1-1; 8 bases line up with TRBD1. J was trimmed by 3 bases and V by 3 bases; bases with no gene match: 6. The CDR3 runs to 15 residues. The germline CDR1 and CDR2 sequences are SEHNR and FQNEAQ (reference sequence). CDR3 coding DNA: TGTGCCAGCAGCTTGGAGGACAGGGCGGACACTGAAGCTTTCTTT. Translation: CASSLEDRADTEAFF.

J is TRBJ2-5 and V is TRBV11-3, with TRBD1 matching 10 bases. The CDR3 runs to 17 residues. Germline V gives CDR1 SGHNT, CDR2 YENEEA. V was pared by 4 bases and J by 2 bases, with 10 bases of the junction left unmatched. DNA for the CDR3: TGTGCCAGCAGCTCTGGCCTAGGACAGGGGGGTCAAGAGACCCAGTACTTC. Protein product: CASSSGLGQGGQETQYF.

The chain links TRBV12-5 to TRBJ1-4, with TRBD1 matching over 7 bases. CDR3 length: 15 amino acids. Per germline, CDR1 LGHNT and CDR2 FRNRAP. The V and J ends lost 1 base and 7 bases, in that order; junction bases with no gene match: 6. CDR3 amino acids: CASGLAGTVGEKLFF. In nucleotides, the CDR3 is TGTGCTAGTGGTTTGGCCGGGACAGTAGGTGAAAAACTGTTTTTT.

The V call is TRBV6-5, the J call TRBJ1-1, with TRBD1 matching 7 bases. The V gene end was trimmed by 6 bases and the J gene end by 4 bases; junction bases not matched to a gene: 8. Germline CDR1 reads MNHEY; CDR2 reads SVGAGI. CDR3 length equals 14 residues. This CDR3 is CASSGGQRVTEAFF. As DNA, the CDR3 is TGTGCCAGCAGCGGGGGACAGCGGGTCACTGAAGCTTTCTTT.

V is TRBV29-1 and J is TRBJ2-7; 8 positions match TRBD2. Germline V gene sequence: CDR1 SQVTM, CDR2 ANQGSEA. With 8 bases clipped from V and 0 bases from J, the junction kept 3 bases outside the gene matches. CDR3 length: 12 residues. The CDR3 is CSTRGASYEQYF. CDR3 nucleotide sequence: TGCAGCACGCGGGGGGCCTCCTACGAGCAGTACTTC.

CDR3 coding DNA: TGTGCCAGCACCGACGGGGGGGGCGTCACTGAAGCTTTCTTT. The encoded protein is CASTDGGGVTEAFF. The chain joins TRBV6-1 to TRBJ1-1; maybe TRBD1 (6 bases). Trimming removed 7 bases at V and 4 bases at J, with 16 bases between. Per the germline V gene, CDR1 is MNHNS and CDR2 is SASEGT. The length of the CDR3 is 14 residues.

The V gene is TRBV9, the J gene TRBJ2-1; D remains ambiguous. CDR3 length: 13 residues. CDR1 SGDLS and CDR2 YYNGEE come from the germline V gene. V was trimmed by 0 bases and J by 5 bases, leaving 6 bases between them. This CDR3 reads CASSVDAHNEQFF. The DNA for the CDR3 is TGTGCCAGCAGCGTAGACGCGCACAATGAGCAGTTCTTC.

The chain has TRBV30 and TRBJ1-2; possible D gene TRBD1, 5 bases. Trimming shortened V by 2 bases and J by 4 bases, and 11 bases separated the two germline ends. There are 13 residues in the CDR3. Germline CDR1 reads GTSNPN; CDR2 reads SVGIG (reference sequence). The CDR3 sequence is CAWSPDSPYGYTF. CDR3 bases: TGTGCCTGGAGTCCCGACAGCCCCTATGGCTACACCTTC.

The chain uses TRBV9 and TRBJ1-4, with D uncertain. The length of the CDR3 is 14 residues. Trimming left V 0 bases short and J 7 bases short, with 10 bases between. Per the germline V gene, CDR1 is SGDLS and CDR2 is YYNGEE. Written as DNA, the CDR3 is TGTGCCAGCAGCGTAGGTCCGAGCGGTGAAAAACTGTTTTTT. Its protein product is CASSVGPSGEKLFF.

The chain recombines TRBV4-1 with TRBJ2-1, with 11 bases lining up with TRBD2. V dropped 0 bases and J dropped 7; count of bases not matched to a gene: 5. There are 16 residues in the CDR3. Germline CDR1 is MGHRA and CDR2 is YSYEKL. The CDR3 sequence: CASSQDSGGALNEQFF. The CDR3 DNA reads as TGCGCCAGCAGCCAAGATAGCGGGGGGGCTTTAAATGAGCAGTTCTTC.

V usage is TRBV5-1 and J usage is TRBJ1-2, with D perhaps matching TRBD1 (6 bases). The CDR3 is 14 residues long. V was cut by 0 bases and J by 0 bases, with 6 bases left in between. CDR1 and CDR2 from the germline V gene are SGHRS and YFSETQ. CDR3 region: CASSLDRANYGYTF. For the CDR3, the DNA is TGCGCCAGCAGCTTGGACAGGGCTAACTATGGCTACACCTTC. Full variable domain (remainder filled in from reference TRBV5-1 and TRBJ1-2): KAGVTQTPRYLIKTRGQQVTLSCSPISGHRSVSWYQQTPGQGLQFLFEYFSETQRNKGNFPGRFSGRQFSNSRSEMNVSTLELGDSALYLCASSLDRANYGYTFGSGTRLTVV.

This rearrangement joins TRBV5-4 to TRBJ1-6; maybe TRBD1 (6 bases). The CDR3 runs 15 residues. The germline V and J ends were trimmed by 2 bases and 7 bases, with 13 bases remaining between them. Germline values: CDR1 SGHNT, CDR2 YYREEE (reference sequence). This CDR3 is CASSFEQGTNSPLHF. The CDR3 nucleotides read TGTGCCAGCAGCTTTGAACAGGGAACGAATTCACCCCTCCACTTT.

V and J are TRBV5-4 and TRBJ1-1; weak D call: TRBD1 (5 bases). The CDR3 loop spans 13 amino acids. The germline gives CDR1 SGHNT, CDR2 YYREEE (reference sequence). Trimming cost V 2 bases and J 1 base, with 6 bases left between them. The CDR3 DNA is TGTGCCAGCAGCTTAACAGGGAACACTGAAGCTTTCTTT. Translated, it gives CASSLTGNTEAFF. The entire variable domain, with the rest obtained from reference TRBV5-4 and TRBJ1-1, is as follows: ETGVTQSPTHLIKTRGQQVTLRCSSQSGHNTVSWYQQALGQGPQFIFQYYREEENGRGNFPPRFSGLQFPNYSSELNVNALELDDSALYLCASSLTGNTEAFFGQGTRLTVV.

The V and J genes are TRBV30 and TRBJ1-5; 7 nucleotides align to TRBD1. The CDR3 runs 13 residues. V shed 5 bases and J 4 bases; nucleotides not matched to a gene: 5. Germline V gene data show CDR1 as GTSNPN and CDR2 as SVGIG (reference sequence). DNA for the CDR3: TGTGCCTGGGCAAGACAGGGAAATCAGCCCCAGCATTTT. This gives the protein CAWARQGNQPQHF.

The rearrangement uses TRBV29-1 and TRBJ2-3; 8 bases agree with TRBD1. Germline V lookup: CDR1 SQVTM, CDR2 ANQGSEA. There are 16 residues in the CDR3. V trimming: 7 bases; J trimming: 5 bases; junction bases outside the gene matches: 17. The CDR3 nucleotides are TGCAGCGCCGTCCCGATGGGGGGACAGGCTAAAGATACGCAGTATTTT. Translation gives CSAVPMGGQAKDTQYF.

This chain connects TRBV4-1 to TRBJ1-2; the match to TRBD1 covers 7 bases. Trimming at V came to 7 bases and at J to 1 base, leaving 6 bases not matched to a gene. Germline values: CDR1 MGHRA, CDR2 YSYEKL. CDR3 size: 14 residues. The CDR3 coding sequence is TGCGCCAGCACTCCGGGACAGCTTAACTATGGCTACACCTTC. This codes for CASTPGQLNYGYTF.

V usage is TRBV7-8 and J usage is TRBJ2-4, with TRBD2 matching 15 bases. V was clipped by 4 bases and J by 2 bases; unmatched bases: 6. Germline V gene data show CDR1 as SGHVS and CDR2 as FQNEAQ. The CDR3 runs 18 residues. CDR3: CASSSGLAGGKTKNIQYF. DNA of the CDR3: TGTGCCAGCAGCTCGGGACTAGCGGGGGGAAAAACCAAAAACATTCAGTACTTC.

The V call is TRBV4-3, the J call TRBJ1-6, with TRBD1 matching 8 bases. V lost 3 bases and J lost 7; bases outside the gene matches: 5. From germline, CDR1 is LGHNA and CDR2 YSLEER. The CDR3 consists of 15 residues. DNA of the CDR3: TGCGCCAGCAGCCATTCAGGGACAGGCAATTCACCCCTCCACTTT. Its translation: CASSHSGTGNSPLHF.

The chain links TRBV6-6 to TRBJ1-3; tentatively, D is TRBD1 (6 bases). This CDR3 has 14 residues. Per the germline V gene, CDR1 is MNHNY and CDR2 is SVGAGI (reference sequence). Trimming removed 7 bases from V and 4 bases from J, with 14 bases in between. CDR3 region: CASIQDSGGNTIYF. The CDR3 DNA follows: TGTGCCAGCATTCAGGACAGTGGAGGAAACACCATATATTTT.